This is a list of T cell receptor beta chains from one sample in a study of shared clonotypes between healthy human individuals. Profiling relied on immunoSEQ multiplex PCR, and the TCRdb table lists in-frame clones only, not all of them. This sample has approximately 980,000 clones, with about three quarters found just once. Sample: memory CD4+ T cells sorted from blood. The receptor source for this set is a man between 18 and 29 years old in good health. Each CDR3 is given with its conserved first and last residue. The D gene is left open where the match is weak. Size is stated for part of the rows, as once, few or many counts, or as a class when the clone is expanded.

CDR3	DNA	size	length	D	V	J
CASSLLRGSERSNQPQHF	TGTGCCAGCAGTTTATTACGGGGAAGCGAGCGTAGCAATCAGCCCCAGCATTTT	-	18	-	TRBV28	TRBJ1-5
CASSLGYPGSDGYTF	TGTGCCAGCAGCTTAGGGTATCCAGGGTCCGATGGCTACACCTTC	-	15	-	TRBV7-2	TRBJ1-2
CASSRTGDYTF	TGTGCCAGCAGCCGGACAGGGGACTACACCTTC	-	11	TRBD1	TRBV7-9	TRBJ1-2
CASSARTSGSDEQYF	TGTGCCAGCAGTGCCCGGACTAGCGGGAGTGACGAGCAGTACTTC	once	15	TRBD2	TRBV2	TRBJ2-7
CASSRHRMGNQPQHF	TGTGCCAGCAGCCGACATCGGATGGGCAATCAGCCCCAGCATTTT	-	15	-	TRBV28	TRBJ1-5
CASSEIQAVGEQYF	TGTGCCAGCAGTGAAATCCAGGCCGTGGGCGAGCAGTACTTC	many	14	-	TRBV6-1	TRBJ2-7
CASGVGGVTYNEQFF	TGTGCCAGCGGGGTCGGCGGGGTCACCTACAATGAGCAGTTCTTC	-	15	-	TRBV9	TRBJ2-1
CASSLGGSGGVDNSPLHF	TGTGCCAGCAGCTTAGGAGGGAGCGGGGGCGTGGATAATTCACCCCTCCACTTT	-	18	-	TRBV7-9	TRBJ1-6
CASKRLSTDTQYF	TGTGCCAGCAAGAGGCTGAGCACAGATACGCAGTATTTT	-	13	-	TRBV7-9	TRBJ2-3
CASSAVGNTIYF	TGTGCCAGCAGTGCTGTAGGAAACACCATATATTTT	few	12	-	TRBV25-1	TRBJ1-3
CASSFAPGAGAYGYTF	TGTGCCAGCAGCTTTGCCCCAGGGGCAGGGGCATACGGCTACACCTTC	-	16	-	TRBV7-2	TRBJ1-2
CSVRGSGRDTYNEQFF	TGCAGCGTTCGGGGTAGCGGGAGGGACACCTACAATGAGCAGTTCTTC	few	16	TRBD2	TRBV29-1	TRBJ2-1
CASSESSGNTIYF	TGTGCCAGCAGTGAGAGCTCTGGAAACACCATATATTTT	-	13	-	TRBV6-1	TRBJ1-3
CASSVSSGQREQFF	TGTGCCAGCAGCGTGAGTTCGGGACAACGGGAGCAGTTCTTC	-	14	-	TRBV9	TRBJ2-1
CAWSVRGWGNTIYF	TGTGCCTGGAGTGTCCGAGGCTGGGGAAACACCATATATTTT	-	14	-	TRBV30	TRBJ1-3
CASSLFAGELFF	TGTGCCAGCAGTTTATTTGCCGGGGAGCTGTTTTTT	-	12	-	TRBV27	TRBJ2-2
CAREDLTSSYNSPLHF	TGTGCCCGTGAGGACTTAACGAGCTCCTATAATTCACCCCTCCACTTT	once	16	-	TRBV30	TRBJ1-6
CAISESEGAGYEQYF	TGTGCCATCAGTGAGTCCGAGGGGGCGGGCTACGAGCAGTACTTC	-	15	TRBD1	TRBV10-3	TRBJ2-7
CASSPGTGGEQYF	TGTGCCAGCAGCCCCGGGACAGGGGGCGAGCAGTACTTC	-	13	TRBD1	TRBV5-6	TRBJ2-7
CASSAIQGSGKYNTEAFF	TGTGCCAGCAGTGCGATACAGGGGTCCGGCAAATATAACACTGAAGCTTTCTTT	-	18	TRBD1	TRBV6-1	TRBJ1-1
CSVVGVQETQYF	TGCAGCGTTGTCGGGGTCCAAGAGACCCAGTACTTC	few	12	-	TRBV29-1	TRBJ2-5
CASLGQGALYTF	TGTGCCAGCCTCGGACAGGGGGCTCTGTACACCTTC	-	12	TRBD1	TRBV28	TRBJ1-2
CAWSTPPGGWNEQFF	TGTGCCTGGAGTACCCCCCCGGGGGGGTGGAATGAGCAGTTCTTC	-	15	TRBD2	TRBV30	TRBJ2-1
CASSAGNRGTNEKLFF	TGTGCCAGCAGCGCGGGGAACAGGGGAACGAATGAAAAACTGTTTTTT	-	16	TRBD1	TRBV9	TRBJ1-4
CASSAARVDGYTF	TGCGCCAGCAGTGCTGCCAGGGTGGATGGCTACACCTTC	-	13	-	TRBV10-2	TRBJ1-2
CASSLAGQGLYEQYF	TGTGCCAGCAGCTTAGCGGGACAGGGGCTGTACGAGCAGTACTTC	-	15	TRBD1	TRBV7-2	TRBJ2-7
CASTAPGGYEQYF	TGTGCCAGCACCGCTCCAGGGGGGTACGAGCAGTACTTC	-	13	-	TRBV6-5	TRBJ2-7
CASSYDRFLGEQYF	TGTGCCAGCAGTTACGACCGGTTTCTAGGCGAGCAGTACTTC	-	14	-	TRBV6-6	TRBJ2-7
CASSLGGTLNIQYF	TGTGCCAGCAGCTTAGGTGGGACTCTAAACATTCAGTACTTC	once	14	-	TRBV7-2	TRBJ2-4
CASRLEVLRGKGGYTF	TGTGCAAGTCGCTTAGAGGTTTTGCGGGGGAAGGGTGGCTACACCTTC	-	16	-	TRBV12-2	TRBJ1-2
CASSPPGQGALTEAFF	TGTGCCAGCTCACCACCGGGACAGGGGGCTTTAACTGAAGCTTTCTTT	-	16	TRBD1	TRBV18	TRBJ1-1
CASSVGGDREPQHF	TGTGCCAGCAGCGTAGGGGGGGACCGGGAGCCCCAGCATTTT	-	14	-	TRBV9	TRBJ1-5
CASSERGRVLQETQYF	TGTGCCAGCAGTGAACGGGGCAGGGTGCTCCAAGAGACCCAGTACTTC	-	16	-	TRBV25-1	TRBJ2-5
CASSGRGTGYTF	TGTGCCAGCAGCGGCAGGGGCACCGGTTACACCTTC	-	12	-	TRBV25-1	TRBJ1-2
CASSSSGSGGTQYF	TGTGCCAGTAGTAGTTCCGGTAGCGGGGGGACCCAGTACTTC	-	14	TRBD2	TRBV19	TRBJ2-5
CASSPYLFADTQYF	TGCGCCAGCAGTCCCTATTTATTTGCAGATACGCAGTATTTT	-	14	-	TRBV10-1	TRBJ2-3
CASSQDSRGNSPLHF	TGCGCCAGCAGCCAAGATTCACGGGGTAATTCACCCCTCCACTTT	few	15	-	TRBV4-1	TRBJ1-6
CASSIMRNSNQPQHF	TGTGCCAGTAGTATAATGCGGAATAGCAATCAGCCCCAGCATTTT	-	15	-	TRBV19	TRBJ1-5
CASTTWDLPLDYEQYF	TGTGCTAGCACCACCTGGGACCTACCACTTGACTACGAGCAGTACTTC	-	16	-	TRBV7-7	TRBJ2-7
CASSLEGLGNEKLFF	TGTGCCAGCAGTTTGGAAGGGTTAGGGAATGAAAAACTGTTTTTT	-	15	-	TRBV6-5	TRBJ1-4
CATSREGVDTEAFF	TGTGCCACCAGCAGAGAAGGGGTGGACACTGAAGCTTTCTTT	-	14	-	TRBV15	TRBJ1-1
CASSPTGWVFYGYTF	TGCGCCAGCAGCCCGACAGGGTGGGTTTTCTATGGCTACACCTTC	-	15	TRBD1	TRBV4-1	TRBJ1-2
CASRLTVNTEAFF	TGCGCCAGCCGCCTCACAGTAAACACTGAAGCTTTCTTT	-	13	-	TRBV5-1	TRBJ1-1
CASSPGTVSYEQYF	TGTGCCAGCAGCCCGGGGACAGTCTCCTACGAGCAGTACTTC	-	14	TRBD1	TRBV7-9	TRBJ2-7
CASSQVQDIDEQYF	TGCGCCAGCAGCCAAGTACAAGACATCGACGAGCAGTACTTC	-	14	-	TRBV4-1	TRBJ2-7
CAWSPGTDTQYF	TGTGCCTGGAGCCCAGGCACAGATACGCAGTATTTT	-	12	-	TRBV30	TRBJ2-3
CASSWGRLNTIYF	TGTGCCAGCAGCTGGGGACGCCTAAACACCATATATTTT	-	13	-	TRBV5-6	TRBJ1-3
CASMERAEQYF	TGTGCCAGCATGGAAAGGGCCGAGCAGTACTTC	-	11	-	TRBV6-1	TRBJ2-7
CASSIWGPEGTEQFF	TGTGCCAGTAGTATTTGGGGCCCCGAAGGCACTGAGCAGTTCTTC	few	15	-	TRBV19	TRBJ2-1
CASSYSQGIYEQYF	TGTGCCAGCAGTTATTCCCAGGGAATCTACGAGCAGTACTTC	-	14	-	TRBV6-5	TRBJ2-7
CASSGVMDGYTF	TGTGCCAGCAGTGGCGTCATGGATGGCTACACCTTC	-	12	-	TRBV6-1	TRBJ1-2
CSAPKLDYQSVRTDTQYF	TGCAGCGCCCCCAAATTGGACTACCAGTCAGTTCGCACAGATACGCAGTATTTT	once	18	-	TRBV29-1	TRBJ2-3
CASSRTGSSPLHF	TGTGCCAGCAGCCGGACAGGGAGTTCACCCCTCCACTTT	-	13	TRBD1	TRBV13	TRBJ1-6